This TCR beta chain is drawn from a study of cytomegalovirus exposure and HLA in healthy donors. General observations from the study: Cytomegalovirus-associated status was assigned to about 170 TCR beta chains.

CDR3 length: 15 amino acids. Unmatched junction bases numbered 6, after V lost 4 bases and J lost 0 bases. Germline V gene lookup returns CDR1 SGHRS and CDR2 YFSETQ. 13 Jbeta primers and 60 Vbeta primers were used for the PCR. The assay was immunoSEQ multiplex PCR, and TCRdb's table has in-frame clones only and misses some. The sample has some 130,000 clones; 70% to 80% are singletons. As regards this clone: Its target is unknown.

The sequencing sample was made of PBMCs. The chain couples TRBV5-1 to TRBJ1-1, with 7 bases identical to TRBD1. This TCR derives from a young man in good health and CMV-seronegative. This CDR3 reads CASSDPGQMNTEAFF. DNA for the CDR3: TGCGCCAGCAGCGACCCGGGACAGATGAACACTGAAGCTTTCTTT.